These 20 T cell receptor beta chains were all obtained from the same sample, sequenced in a study of T cell repertoires in cytomegalovirus infection. MiXCR was run by TCRdb on the reads, yielding one entry per CDR3 protein. The sample shows roughly 630,000 distinct CDR3 sequences, 20% to 25% of them seen only once. The source material was CD8+ T cells from PBMCs. The receptors stem from a human donor in good health (CMV status not recorded). Some clones in this sample may be carry-over from other donors' samples.

This clonotype has a count of ten or more. The gene calls are TRBV7-2 and TRBJ2-1; 8 bases match TRBD2. Germline-derived CDR1 and CDR2 are SGHTA and FQGNSA. The CDR3 extends over 15 amino acids. J was trimmed by 8 bases and V by 1 base; bases with no gene match: 7. CDR3 coding DNA: TGTGCCAGCAGCTTAGTTCAGCGGGGGTCCGATGAGCAGTTCTTC. Amino acid sequence: CASSLVQRGSDEQFF.

This clonotype showed up just a few times. J is TRBJ2-7 and V is TRBV20-1; perhaps TRBD2 as D (6 bases). V shed 3 bases and J shed 5 bases, with 11 bases lying between them. Germline loops: CDR1 DFQATT, CDR2 SNEGSKA (reference sequence). This CDR3 spans 12 amino acids. The CDR3 DNA sequence: TGCAGTGCTAGGGGGGGAGGCCACGAGCAGTACTTC. Translating gives CSARGGGHEQYF.

This clonotype was seen only a few times. The J gene is TRBJ2-2, the V gene TRBV28, with TRBD2 identical over 14 bases. In germline, CDR1 is MDHEN, CDR2 SYDVKM. Trimming took 4 bases from V and 10 from J; bases not matched to a gene: 8. CDR3 length: 16 residues. The CDR3 sequence is CASSWRLAGGREELFF. The DNA of the CDR3 is TGTGCCAGCAGTTGGAGACTAGCGGGGGGGCGTGAGGAGCTGTTTTTT.

This clonotype was seen a few times. This sequence joins TRBV28 and TRBJ2-3, with 9 bases fitting TRBD2. This CDR3 has 16 residues. Germline-derived CDR1 and CDR2 are MDHEN and SYDVKM. The V segment lost 7 bases and the J segment 3 bases; nucleotides outside the gene matches: 11. CDR3 loop: CASKFSGGPSTDTQYF. CDR3 DNA sequence: TGTGCCAGCAAGTTCAGCGGGGGGCCCTCGACAGATACGCAGTATTTT. Based on the CDR3 plus reference TRBV28 and TRBJ2-3, the full variable domain is DVKVTQSSRYLVKRTGEKVFLECVQDMDHENMFWYRQDPGLGLRLIYFSYDVKMKEKGDIPEGYSVSREKKERFSLILESASTNQTSMYLCASKFSGGPSTDTQYFGPGTRLTVL.

About this clonotype itself: Given a much more abundant clone one base away, this may be a read error. The rearrangement joins TRBV7-2 to TRBJ1-6; D gene ambiguous. This CDR3 has 16 residues. V was cut by 6 bases and J by 8 bases, with 20 bases left in between. CDR1 is SGHTA, CDR2 FQGNSA, per germline. This chain's CDR3 is CASRLNIPAPDSPLHF. CDR3 DNA sequence: TGTGCCAGCAGATTAAATATACCGGCCCCCGATTCACCCCTCCACTTT.

As regards this clonotype: This may come from a read error, since a much larger clone is one base off. Here the CDR3 DNA reads TGTGCCAGCAGCTTAGAAACAGTTGTTGAAAAACTGTTTTTT. It encodes CASSLETVVEKLFF. This chain links TRBV7-9 with TRBJ1-4; D call uncertain. The CDR3 totals 14 residues. CDR1 is SEHNR and CDR2 is FQNEAQ in the germline V gene (reference sequence). V was cut by 1 base and J by 7 bases, with 10 bases left in between.

The chain carries TRBV12-5 and TRBJ1-2, with 8 positions matching TRBD1. The CDR3 loop spans 14 amino acids. CDR1 is LGHNT and CDR2 is FRNRAP in the germline V gene. V shed 6 bases and J 3 bases; nucleotides not matched to a gene: 6. Written as DNA, the CDR3 is TGTGCTAGTGGGGACCCGGACAGGGACTATGGCTACACCTTC. Translating gives CASGDPDRDYGYTF.

There are many counts of this clonotype. The rearrangement links TRBV14 to TRBJ1-2; D not resolved. Trimming pared 4 bases from V and 4 bases from J, leaving 13 bases between. Germline values: CDR1 SGHDN, CDR2 FVKESK. There are 14 residues in the CDR3. CDR3 amino acids: CASSRLTWVYGYTF. CDR3 nucleotides: TGTGCCAGCAGCCGCCTGACCTGGGTCTATGGCTACACCTTC. Using reference TRBV14 and TRBJ1-2 for the parts outside the CDR3, the full variable domain is EAGVTQFPSHSVIEKGQTVTLRCDPISGHDNLYWYRRVMGKEIKFLLHFVKESKQDESGMPNNRFLAERTGGTYSTLKVQPAELEDSGVYFCASSRLTWVYGYTFGSGTRLTVV.

This clonotype was found a few times. The chain combines TRBV29-1 with TRBJ1-1; 8 positions match TRBD1. In germline, CDR1 is SQVTM, CDR2 ANQGSEA. The V gene end was trimmed by 6 bases and the J gene end by 4 bases; junction bases not matched to a gene: 7. The CDR3 has 13 amino acids. The DNA of the CDR3 is TGCAGCGTCGACAGGGGCTTGGGCACTGAAGCTTTCTTT. It yields the protein CSVDRGLGTEAFF.

This chain connects TRBV20-1 to TRBJ1-2; D is possibly TRBD1 (6 bases). V was trimmed by 5 bases and J by 7 bases, leaving 14 bases between them. The CDR3 runs 12 residues. Germline lookup yields CDR1 DFQATT and CDR2 SNEGSKA (reference sequence). Written as DNA, the CDR3 is TGCAGTGCTTCAGACAGGTTCCTTGGCTACACCTTC. It is translated as CSASDRFLGYTF.

In this sample, this clonotype turned up a few times. The chain employs TRBV27 and TRBJ2-1; TRBD2 matches at 10 bases. The V segment lost 2 bases and the J segment 8 bases; nucleotides outside the gene matches: 3. This CDR3 spans 14 amino acids. Per the germline V gene, CDR1 is MNHEY and CDR2 is SMNVEV (reference sequence). The CDR3 here is CASSLGLAVDEQFF. CDR3 DNA: TGTGCCAGCAGTTTAGGACTAGCGGTCGATGAGCAGTTCTTC.

This clonotype was detected a few times. CDR3 loop: CSASQGDRRYEQYF. DNA for the CDR3: TGCAGTGCCTCCCAGGGGGACAGGCGTTACGAGCAGTACTTC. J is TRBJ2-7 and V is TRBV20-1, with TRBD1 matching over 8 bases. The CDR3 has 14 amino acids. V was clipped by 6 bases and J by 4 bases; unmatched bases: 11. The germline CDR1 and CDR2 sequences are DFQATT and SNEGSKA (reference sequence).

V usage is TRBV7-9 and J usage is TRBJ2-7; possible D gene TRBD2, 6 bases. Germline CDR1 reads SEHNR; CDR2 reads FQNEAQ (reference sequence). Trimming took off 5 bases at V and 2 bases at J, with 19 bases between the two ends. CDR3 length: 16 residues. The DNA for the CDR3 is TGTGCCAGCAGCCCTTCGGCCGGGACGGGAGCCTACGAGCAGTACTTC. Residues: CASSPSAGTGAYEQYF. Full variable domain (remainder filled in from reference TRBV7-9 and TRBJ2-7): DTGVSQNPRHKITKRGQNVTFRCDPISEHNRLYWYRQTLGQGPEFLTYFQNEAQLEKSRLLSDRFSAERPKGSFSTLEIQRTEQGDSAMYLCASSPSAGTGAYEQYFGPGTRLTVT.

This clonotype was seen ten or more times. The V call is TRBV7-9, the J call TRBJ2-1; 7 positions agree with TRBD1. J lost 2 bases, V lost 1 base, and 5 bases had no gene match. From germline, CDR1 is SEHNR and CDR2 FQNEAQ (reference sequence). This CDR3 has 16 residues. The CDR3 DNA sequence: TGTGCCAGCAGCTTAGTACGACAGGGCACCTACAATGAGCAGTTCTTC. It codes for CASSLVRQGTYNEQFF.

In this sample, this clonotype turned up a few times. The chain has TRBV10-2 and TRBJ2-3, with D possibly being TRBD2 (5 bases). Germline-derived CDR1 and CDR2 are WSHSY and SAAADI. V was shortened by 1 base and J by 3 bases, with 11 bases between the two germline ends. The CDR3 has 15 amino acids. As DNA, the CDR3 is TGCGCCAGCAGTGAGTTGGAGGTTTTGACAGATACGCAGTATTTT. Protein product: CASSELEVLTDTQYF.

In DNA form, the CDR3 reads TGCAGGGAAACCGGACTAGCGGGTTCCTACAATGAGCAGTTCTTC. This sequence encodes CRETGLAGSYNEQFF. The chain couples TRBV20-1 to TRBJ2-1; 11 nucleotides agree with TRBD2. Germline CDR1 reads DFQATT; CDR2 reads SNEGSKA (reference sequence). CDR3 size: 15 residues.

This clonotype was detected a few times. The chain combines TRBV5-1 with TRBJ1-1, with D unclear. The germline V and J ends were trimmed by 2 bases and 1 base, with 9 bases remaining between them. Germline assignment: CDR1 SGHRS and CDR2 YFSETQ. The CDR3 has 14 amino acids. CDR3 nucleotide sequence: TGCGCCAGCAGCTTTTACCGGGAGAACACTGAAGCTTTCTTT. Translation: CASSFYRENTEAFF.

This clonotype has a handful of counts. The chain uses TRBV29-1 and TRBJ1-2, with D possibly TRBD1 on 5 matching bases. The CDR3 length is 11 residues. CDR1 is SQVTM, CDR2 ANQGSEA, per germline. V lost 4 bases and J lost 4, with 7 bases in between. The CDR3 DNA reads TGCAGCGTTGGAACAGGCTATGGCTACACCTTC. Its translation is CSVGTGYGYTF. Full variable domain (outside the CDR3, taken from reference TRBV29-1 and TRBJ1-2): SAVISQKPSRDICQRGTSLTIQCQVDSQVTMMFWYRQQPGQSLTLIATANQGSEATYESGFVIDKFPISRPNLTFSTLTVSNMSPEDSSIYLCSVGTGYGYTFGSGTRLTVV.

In this sample, this clonotype turned up many times. The rearrangement uses TRBV28 and TRBJ1-2; 9 nucleotides line up with TRBD1. The germline V gene encodes CDR1 MDHEN and CDR2 SYDVKM. The CDR3 sequence is 14 residues long. V gave up 4 bases and J gave up 2 bases; unmatched junction bases: 2. This CDR3 reads CASSWDRANYGYTF. The CDR3 bases are TGTGCCAGCAGTTGGGACAGGGCGAACTATGGCTACACCTTC.

This clonotype was observed a handful of times. The chain uses TRBV9 and TRBJ2-4; a possible D gene is TRBD1 (5 bases). V gave up 0 bases and J gave up 1 base, with 14 bases separating them. Per the germline V gene, CDR1 is SGDLS and CDR2 is YYNGEE. This CDR3 is 17 amino acids long. This CDR3 is CASSVDARRVAKNIQYF. DNA for the CDR3: TGTGCCAGCAGCGTAGACGCGCGCAGGGTCGCCAAAAACATTCAGTACTTC.